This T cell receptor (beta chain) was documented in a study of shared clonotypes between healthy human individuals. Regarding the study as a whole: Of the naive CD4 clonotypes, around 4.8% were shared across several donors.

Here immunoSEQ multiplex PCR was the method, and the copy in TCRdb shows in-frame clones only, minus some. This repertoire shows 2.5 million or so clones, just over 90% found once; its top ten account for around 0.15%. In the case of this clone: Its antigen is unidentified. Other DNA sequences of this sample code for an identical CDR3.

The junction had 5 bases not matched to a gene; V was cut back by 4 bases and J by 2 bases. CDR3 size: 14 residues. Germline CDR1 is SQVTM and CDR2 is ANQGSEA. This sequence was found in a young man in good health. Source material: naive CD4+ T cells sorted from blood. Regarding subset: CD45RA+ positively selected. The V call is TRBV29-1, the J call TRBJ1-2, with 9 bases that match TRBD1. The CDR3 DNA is TGCAGCGTTGTTCTTGGGACAGGGAACTATGGCTACACCTTC. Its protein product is CSVVLGTGNYGYTF.